A selection of T cell receptor beta chains follows, all from one sample in a study of OX40 agonist ivuxolimab in advanced cancers. Sequencing used immunoSEQ multiplex PCR; TCRdb keeps in-frame clones, though not all of them. Among roughly 63,000 clones, around 83% were seen once, and the ten largest hold 3.4%. Sequences were derived from CD4+ or CD8+ T cells sorted from blood, sampled in a trial of the OX40 agonist ivuxolimab. The receptors shown here come from an adult with an advanced solid tumor such as melanoma, head and neck, liver or kidney cancer. The CDR3 runs from the conserved cysteine through the conserved F or W. A D gene is named only where the DNA matches it firmly. For some rows the clone size is stated as once, few or many, or as a class when expanded; others skip it.

d_gene	v_gene	abundance	j_gene	CDR3aa	CDR3nt
TRBD2	TRBV4-3	-	TRBJ2-5	CASSPSFRGGETQYF	TGCGCCAGCAGCCCCTCGTTTCGGGGGGGGGAGACCCAGTACTTC
-	TRBV5-6	-	TRBJ2-5	CASHASGETQYF	TGTGCCAGCCACGCAAGCGGAGAGACCCAGTACTTC
TRBD1	TRBV5-4	-	TRBJ2-3	CASSLGAGGFTDTQYF	TGTGCCAGCAGCTTGGGTGCAGGGGGCTTCACAGATACGCAGTATTTT
-	TRBV7-9	-	TRBJ2-3	CASSRPEGADTQYF	TGTGCCAGCAGTCGCCCCGAGGGGGCAGATACGCAGTATTTT
-	TRBV7-3	-	TRBJ2-2	CASSLSTGSINTGELFF	TGTGCCAGCAGCTTGTCTACAGGGTCAATCAACACCGGGGAGCTGTTTTTT
-	TRBV11-3	-	TRBJ1-5	CASSPTYGSETSNQPQHF	TGTGCCAGCAGCCCCACTTATGGTTCCGAGACTAGCAATCAGCCCCAGCATTTT
-	TRBV13	medium-sized	TRBJ1-1	CASSPRQEDTEAFF	TGTGCCAGCAGCCCCAGACAGGAGGACACTGAAGCTTTCTTT
-	TRBV5-1	few	TRBJ2-2	CASSLEAYNTGELFF	TGCGCCAGCAGCTTGGAGGCATATAACACCGGGGAGCTGTTTTTT
-	TRBV6-5	-	TRBJ2-1	CASRFQRYNEQFF	TGTGCCAGCAGGTTTCAGAGATACAATGAGCAGTTCTTC
TRBD1	TRBV10-3	once	TRBJ2-7	CAISKTTGIYEQYF	TGTGCCATCAGTAAAACGACAGGGATCTACGAGCAGTACTTC
TRBD1	TRBV19	-	TRBJ1-6	CASSGGQQNSPLHF	TGTGCCAGTAGTGGGGGACAGCAAAATTCACCCCTCCACTTT
TRBD1	TRBV6-1	-	TRBJ1-4	CASREGTGGWLFF	TGTGCCAGCAGGGAAGGGACAGGGGGATGGCTGTTTTTT
TRBD1	TRBV19	-	TRBJ1-6	CASSIRRTGGTLNSPLHF	TGTGCCAGTAGTATAAGGCGGACAGGGGGCACCTTGAATTCACCCCTCCACTTT
-	TRBV5-1	-	TRBJ1-5	CASSLDGLGSNQPQHF	TGCGCCAGCAGCTTGGACGGACTGGGGAGCAATCAGCCCCAGCATTTT
-	TRBV12-5	few	TRBJ1-6	CASGLPETNSPLHF	TGTGCTAGTGGTTTGCCAGAAACCAATTCACCCCTCCACTTT
TRBD2	TRBV7-2	-	TRBJ2-3	CASSLASGGPTDTQYF	TGTGCCAGCAGCTTAGCGAGCGGGGGCCCCACAGATACGCAGTATTTT
TRBD2	TRBV18	-	TRBJ2-3	CASSPILAGSTDTQYF	TGTGCCAGCTCACCAATTCTAGCGGGGAGCACAGATACGCAGTATTTT
TRBD2	TRBV7-2	-	TRBJ2-3	CASSFAGGPVRDTQYF	TGTGCCAGCAGCTTCGCGGGGGGGCCGGTAAGAGATACGCAGTATTTT
-	TRBV28	few	TRBJ1-5	CASRGLVEPQHF	TGTGCCAGCAGGGGGCTGGTCGAGCCCCAGCATTTT
-	TRBV2	few	TRBJ1-1	CASLPGHQNTEAFF	TGTGCCAGCTTGCCTGGGCACCAGAACACTGAAGCTTTCTTT
TRBD1	TRBV28	-	TRBJ1-6	CASSLRQGKNSPLHF	TGTGCCAGCAGTTTACGACAGGGCAAGAATTCACCCCTCCACTTT
-	TRBV6-6	-	TRBJ2-7	CASSSTDRDYEQYF	TGTGCCAGCAGTTCTACCGACAGAGACTACGAGCAGTACTTC
TRBD1	TRBV19	once	TRBJ2-7	CASSRDRNSYEQYF	TGTGCCAGTAGCCGGGACAGGAATTCCTACGAGCAGTACTTC
-	TRBV29-1	few	TRBJ2-5	CSSDGGVSGETQYF	TGCAGCTCGGACGGAGGCGTGAGTGGAGAGACCCAGTACTTC
TRBD2	TRBV28	-	TRBJ2-7	CASSLGSGGYEQYF	TGTGCCAGCAGTTTAGGTAGCGGGGGTTACGAGCAGTACTTC
-	TRBV7-2	-	TRBJ2-7	CASSLLTGALYF	TGTGCCAGCAGCTTACTAACGGGGGCCCTGTACTTC
TRBD2	TRBV5-6	-	TRBJ2-5	CASSPSGGAFETQYF	TGTGCCAGCAGCCCTAGCGGGGGGGCTTTTGAGACCCAGTACTTC
TRBD2	TRBV5-1	few	TRBJ2-7	CASSMGLAYEQYF	TGCGCCAGCAGCATGGGACTAGCCTACGAGCAGTACTTC
-	TRBV28	-	TRBJ1-2	CASTSRGAYGYTF	TGTGCCAGCACCTCGCGGGGGGCCTATGGCTACACCTTC
-	TRBV6-5	-	TRBJ2-2	CASSYQGGMNTGELFF	TGTGCCAGCAGTTACCAGGGGGGGATGAACACCGGGGAGCTGTTTTTT
-	TRBV4-2	-	TRBJ2-6	CASSQGWSGANVLTF	TGTGCCAGCAGCCAAGGCTGGTCTGGGGCCAACGTCCTGACTTTC
-	TRBV7-3	-	TRBJ2-3	CASSFLGAGSDTQYF	TGTGCCAGCAGCTTTTTGGGGGCTGGGTCAGATACGCAGTATTTT
-	TRBV6-5	-	TRBJ1-6	CASSYDGNSPLHF	TGTGCCAGCAGTTACGACGGGAATTCACCCCTCCACTTT
-	TRBV14	-	TRBJ1-1	CASSQSGIPTEAFF	TGTGCCAGCAGCCAGTCCGGGATCCCCACTGAAGCTTTCTTT
-	TRBV10-3	-	TRBJ2-7	CAISGRQGMGDEQYF	TGTGCCATCAGTGGACGGCAGGGGATGGGCGACGAGCAGTACTTC
-	TRBV6-1	once	TRBJ1-2	CASTLTGKGYTF	TGTGCCAGCACACTGACGGGGAAGGGCTACACCTTC
-	TRBV19	few	TRBJ1-4	CASSTGINEKLFF	TGTGCCAGTAGTACGGGAATTAATGAAAAACTGTTTTTT
-	TRBV7-2	-	TRBJ2-2	CASSRPGTINTGELFF	TGTGCCAGCAGCCGACCGGGAACAATAAACACCGGGGAGCTGTTTTTT
TRBD1	TRBV6-5	few	TRBJ1-6	CASSPWDRDSPLHF	TGTGCCAGCAGTCCCTGGGACAGGGATTCACCCCTCCACTTT
-	TRBV29-1	-	TRBJ2-4	CSVIVVLAKNIQYF	TGCAGCGTCATAGTCGTACTAGCCAAAAACATTCAGTACTTC
-	TRBV4-1	few	TRBJ2-5	CASSRLIRETQYF	TGCGCCAGCAGTCGCTTAATTCGGGAGACCCAGTACTTC
TRBD2	TRBV6-5	-	TRBJ2-5	CASSSSGGRETQYF	TGTGCCAGCAGCTCTAGCGGGGGGAGGGAGACCCAGTACTTC
-	TRBV6-1	-	TRBJ2-6	CASSETAGANVLTF	TGTGCCAGCAGTGAAACAGCTGGGGCCAACGTCCTGACTTTC
-	TRBV6-5	-	TRBJ2-6	CASSYGGFGANVLTF	TGTGCCAGCAGTTACGGGGGCTTTGGGGCCAACGTCCTGACTTTC
TRBD2	TRBV28	few	TRBJ2-3	CASSSLAGGPRDTQYF	TGTGCCAGCAGCTCCCTAGCGGGGGGCCCGAGAGATACGCAGTATTTT
-	TRBV30	-	TRBJ2-6	CAWAPTGRSSGANVLTF	TGTGCCTGGGCCCCGACAGGGAGGAGCTCTGGGGCCAACGTCCTGACTTTC
-	TRBV7-6	-	TRBJ2-4	CASSLLPTSLENIQYF	TGTGCCAGCAGCCTCTTACCAACTAGCTTAGAAAACATTCAGTACTTC
-	TRBV2	few	TRBJ2-7	CASSQRGYEQYF	TGTGCCAGCAGTCAGCGCGGTTACGAGCAGTACTTC
-	TRBV11-2	-	TRBJ2-2	CASSRLPNTGELFF	TGTGCCAGCAGCCGTCTTCCGAACACCGGAGAGCTGTTTTTT